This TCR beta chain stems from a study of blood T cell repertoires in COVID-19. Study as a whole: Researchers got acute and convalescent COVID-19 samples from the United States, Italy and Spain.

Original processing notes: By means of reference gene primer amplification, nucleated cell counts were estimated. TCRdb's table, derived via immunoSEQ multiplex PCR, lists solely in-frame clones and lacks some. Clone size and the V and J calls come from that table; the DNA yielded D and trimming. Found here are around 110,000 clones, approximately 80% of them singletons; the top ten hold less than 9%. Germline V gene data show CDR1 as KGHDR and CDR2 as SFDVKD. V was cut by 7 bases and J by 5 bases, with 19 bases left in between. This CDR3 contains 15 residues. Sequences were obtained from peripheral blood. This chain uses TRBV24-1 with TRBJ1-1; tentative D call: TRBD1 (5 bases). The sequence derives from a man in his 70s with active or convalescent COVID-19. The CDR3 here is CATSSGQGGRTEAFF. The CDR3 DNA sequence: TGTGCCACCAGCTCCGGGCAGGGAGGAAGGACTGAAGCTTTCTTT.